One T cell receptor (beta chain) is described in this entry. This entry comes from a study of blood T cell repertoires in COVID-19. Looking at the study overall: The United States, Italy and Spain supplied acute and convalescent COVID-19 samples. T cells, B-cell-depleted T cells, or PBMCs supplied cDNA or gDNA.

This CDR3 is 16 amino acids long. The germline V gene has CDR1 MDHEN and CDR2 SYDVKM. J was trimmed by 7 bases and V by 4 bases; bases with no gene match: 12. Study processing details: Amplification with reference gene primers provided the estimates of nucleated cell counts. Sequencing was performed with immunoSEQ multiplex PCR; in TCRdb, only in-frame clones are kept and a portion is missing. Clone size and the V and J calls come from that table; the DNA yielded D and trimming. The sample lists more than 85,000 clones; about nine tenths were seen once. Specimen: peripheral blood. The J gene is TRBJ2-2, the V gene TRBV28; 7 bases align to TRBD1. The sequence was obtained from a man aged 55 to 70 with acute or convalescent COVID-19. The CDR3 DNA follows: TGTGCCAGCAGTTACCTTCGGACAGGCTACCTCGGGGAGCTGTTTTTT. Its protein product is CASSYLRTGYLGELFF.